This TCR beta chain was recorded in a study of T cells in Graves' hyperthyroidism and ophthalmopathy. Extraction of PBMCs used 7.5 to 10 ml of fresh peripheral blood. TCR beta CDR3 sequences were amplified from RNA transcripts. HTBI primers drove first-round RT-PCR of the TCR CDR3. TCRdb re-called the multiplex PCR reads through MiXCR, storing one row per CDR3 protein. The table records hundreds of thousands of distinct CDR3 sequences, 16% of them present only once. The CDR3 has 15 amino acids. CDR1 is SNHLY and CDR2 is FYNNEI in the germline V gene. V was trimmed by 7 bases and J by 0 bases, leaving 12 bases between them. This clonotype was observed many times. Its antigen is unknown. Study-level findings and limits: The blood repertoire included most of the expanded thyroid clonotypes above 0.001. Ophthalmopathy prediction by the model preceded onset by a median roughly 6 months.

Sequencing used blood. The clonotype was recovered from a woman in her thirties with Graves' hyperthyroidism. V usage is TRBV2 and J usage is TRBJ2-2; a possible D gene is TRBD1 (7 bases). CDR3 in amino acids: CASIAGTANTGELFF. CDR3 DNA: TGTGCCAGCATCGCGGGGACAGCGAACACCGGGGAGCTGTTTTTT.